This T cell receptor (beta chain) was captured in a study of cytomegalovirus exposure and HLA in healthy donors. Study overall: The study placed 70% to 85% of its roughly 400 genotyped donors in the Caucasian-associated ancestry cluster.

Primers for the PCR totalled 60 Vbeta and 13 Jbeta. Produced via immunoSEQ multiplex PCR; TCRdb's table is partial and in-frame only. The sample yields fewer than 250,000 clones, roughly 80% seen once. Germline V lookup: CDR1 MNHEY, CDR2 SVGAGI. The CDR3 spans 14 residues. To note about this clone: A junction end diverges from the germline sequence, so it may reflect a read error.

This sequence originates from a man aged 25-45 years in good health and CMV-seronegative. The J gene is TRBJ2-3, the V gene TRBV6-5, with 8 bases lining up with TRBD1. The sequenced sample consisted of PBMCs. CDR3 nucleotides: TGTGCCAGCAGTTCGGACAGGGCAACAGGTACGCAGTATTTT. As protein: CASSSDRATGTQYF.